Presented here are 28 T cell receptor beta chains from one specimen sequenced in a study of post-analysis software for immune sequencing data. The antigens of these receptors remain unknown. The TCR beta cDNA libraries contained unique molecular identifiers. Via MiXCR, TCRdb re-called the PCR reads, giving one row per CDR3 protein. This sample carries 700,000 to 900,000 distinct CDR3 sequences, approximately 44% of them seen once, and the ten largest clones take roughly 4.4%. Findings and caveats of the study: Several TRBV segments (TRBV5-6, TRBV5-1 and TRBV20-1 among them) occurred more frequently in patients than in controls.

The specimen was blood. The receptor source for this set is a girl aged 10 to 17 with multiple sclerosis.

This clonotype appeared a few times. The chain employs TRBV20-1 and TRBJ2-1, with TRBD1 matching over 8 bases. With V trimmed by 5 bases and J by 4 bases, 10 bases remained unmatched. Germline V CDR1 and CDR2: DFQATT, SNEGSKA (reference sequence). The CDR3 extends over 15 amino acids. CDR3 residues: CSAGSADRAYNEQFF. The CDR3 DNA sequence: TGCAGTGCTGGCTCAGCGGACAGGGCTTACAATGAGCAGTTCTTC.

V is TRBV6-5 and J is TRBJ2-7; TRBD2 is a possible D gene (7 bases). Trimming cost V 6 bases and J 2 bases, with 14 bases left between them. CDR1 MNHEY and CDR2 SVGAGI come from the germline V gene. This CDR3 has 14 amino acids. The DNA of the CDR3 is TGTGCCAGCAGGAAAGCGGGACATCCCTACGAGCAGTACTTC. This sequence encodes CASRKAGHPYEQYF.

Concerning this clonotype: The junction departs from the called germline gene at one end, perhaps through a read error. J is TRBJ2-3 and V is TRBV28, with TRBD2 matching 10 bases. Germline V gene sequence: CDR1 MDHEN, CDR2 SYDVKM. The CDR3 spans 14 residues. The CDR3 region is CASTRTSGTDTQCF. CDR3 in DNA: TGTGCCAGCACCAGGACTAGCGGCACAGATACGCAGTGTTTT.

The genes are TRBV7-9 and TRBJ2-5; D remains unclear. With 6 bases removed from V and 3 bases from J, the gap between germline ends came to 8 bases. The CDR3 sequence is 12 residues long. Germline V gene data show CDR1 as SEHNR and CDR2 as FQNEAQ (reference sequence). CDR3 region: CASSPAKETQYF. CDR3 DNA sequence: TGTGCCAGCAGTCCAGCGAAAGAGACCCAGTACTTC. The variable domain in full, with the rest retrieved from reference TRBV7-9 and TRBJ2-5, is DTGVSQNPRHKITKRGQNVTFRCDPISEHNRLYWYRQTLGQGPEFLTYFQNEAQLEKSRLLSDRFSAERPKGSFSTLEIQRTEQGDSAMYLCASSPAKETQYFGPGTRLLVL.

The rearrangement links TRBV20-1 to TRBJ2-1, with 7 bases that match TRBD2. CDR1 is DFQATT, CDR2 SNEGSKA, per germline (reference sequence). The CDR3 runs 15 residues. The V segment lost 0 bases and the J segment 4 bases; nucleotides outside the gene matches: 6. CDR3 region: CSARDWTRSYNEQFF. DNA of the CDR3: TGCAGTGCTAGAGATTGGACTAGATCATACAATGAGCAGTTCTTC.

The rearrangement joins TRBV2 to TRBJ1-2; D remains unclear. CDR1 and CDR2 (germline): SNHLY, FYNNEI. V was trimmed by 8 bases and J by 6 bases, leaving 22 bases between them. This CDR3 comprises 15 residues. The chain's CDR3 is CASGGFRLLNDGYTF. CDR3 DNA sequence: TGTGCCAGCGGTGGTTTCAGACTCCTCAACGATGGCTACACCTTC.

This sequence joins TRBV15 and TRBJ1-4; D call uncertain. V gave up 6 bases and J gave up 7 bases, with 18 bases separating them. The CDR3 covers 15 residues. Per germline, CDR1 LNHNV and CDR2 YYDKDF (reference sequence). Here the CDR3 DNA reads TGTGCCACCAGTCCCCATTACAAGGGTATTGAAAAACTGTTTTTT. This gives the protein CATSPHYKGIEKLFF.

This clonotype was observed a single time. One end of the junction varies from germline; a read error may be responsible. V is TRBV5-5 and J is TRBJ1-4; D not certain. CDR1 and CDR2 (germline): SGHKS, YYEKEE (reference sequence). CDR3 size: 14 residues. The CDR3: CASSRGEANEKRFF. CDR3 bases: TGTGCCAGCAGCCGCGGAGAAGCTAATGAAAAACGGTTTTTT.

This clonotype was observed a few times. The genes are TRBV28 and TRBJ2-4, with D perhaps TRBD1 (7 bases). Germline values: CDR1 MDHEN, CDR2 SYDVKM. The CDR3 consists of 19 residues. V was pared by 6 bases and J by 0 bases, with 24 bases between. This chain's CDR3 is CASSPPAGTVTLAKNIQYF. Written as DNA, the CDR3 is TGTGCCAGCAGCCCGCCCGCGGGGACAGTGACACTAGCCAAAAACATTCAGTACTTC. Filled out from reference TRBV28 and TRBJ2-4, the complete variable domain reads DVKVTQSSRYLVKRTGEKVFLECVQDMDHENMFWYRQDPGLGLRLIYFSYDVKMKEKGDIPEGYSVSREKKERFSLILESASTNQTSMYLCASSPPAGTVTLAKNIQYFGAGTRLSVL.

This clonotype was counted between two and nine times. The chain uses TRBV29-1 and TRBJ2-3; D unresolved. Germline CDR1 is SQVTM and CDR2 is ANQGSEA. The germline V and J ends were trimmed by 3 bases and 0 bases, with 7 bases remaining between them. The CDR3 extends over 13 amino acids. CDR3 region: CSVDIRSTDTQYF. The CDR3, as DNA: TGCAGCGTTGACATACGTAGCACAGATACGCAGTATTTT.

J is TRBJ2-7 and V is TRBV4-3; 10 bases are a match to TRBD2. J gave up 3 bases and V 1 base, and 3 bases lay outside the gene matches. Germline V CDR1 and CDR2: LGHNA, YSLEER. The CDR3 totals 15 residues. The CDR3: CASSQGTSGIYEQYF. The CDR3, as DNA: TGCGCCAGCAGCCAAGGAACTAGCGGGATCTACGAGCAGTACTTC.

The chain uses TRBV10-3 and TRBJ2-5; 10 bases map to TRBD1. The CDR3 spans 14 residues. The V and J ends lost 6 bases and 5 bases, in that order; junction bases with no gene match: 6. The germline V gene has CDR1 ENHRY and CDR2 SYGVKD. CDR3 protein: CAIRADRGRETQYF. In DNA form, the CDR3 reads TGTGCCATCAGAGCGGACAGGGGGAGGGAGACCCAGTACTTC.

The rearrangement links TRBV12-3 or TRBV12-4 to TRBJ1-5; 9 bases align to TRBD1. The CDR3 covers 15 residues. The ends lost 10 bases at V and 2 bases at J; junction bases unmatched: 9. The CDR3 sequence: CATSEDRGGNQPQHF. The DNA of the CDR3 is TGTGCCACTAGCGAGGACAGGGGTGGCAATCAGCCCCAGCATTTT.

A few counts support this clonotype. V and J are TRBV29-1 and TRBJ2-7; 9 bases are shared with TRBD2. Per the germline V gene, CDR1 is SQVTM and CDR2 is ANQGSEA. V lost 5 bases to trimming and J lost 4 bases; unmatched junction nucleotides: 3. The CDR3 contains 12 residues. The CDR3 DNA follows: TGCAGCGTTTTAAGCGGGAGGTACGAGCAGTACTTC. Protein: CSVLSGRYEQYF.

The rearrangement uses TRBV28 and TRBJ2-5; perhaps TRBD2 as D (5 bases). This CDR3 region has 12 residues. CDR1 is MDHEN and CDR2 is SYDVKM in the germline V gene. V was trimmed by 4 bases and J by 11 bases, leaving 14 bases between them. The CDR3: CASSSMDGEQYF. CDR3 DNA sequence: TGTGCCAGCAGTTCGATGGATGGGGAGCAGTACTTC.

This clonotype was recorded only once. The chain carries TRBV4-2 and TRBJ2-4; D not certain. The DNA end is more similar to TRBJ2-7, so the J call may be wrong. The germline CDR1 and CDR2 sequences are LGHNA and YNFKEQ. CDR3 length: 14 amino acids. The chain's CDR3 is CASSQDVITYEQYF. DNA of the CDR3: TGTGCCAGCAGCCAAGATGTGATAACTTACGAGCAGTACTTC.

V and J are TRBV12-3 or TRBV12-4 and TRBJ1-2; D ambiguous. The CDR3 contains 12 residues. V lost 8 bases and J lost 4, with 11 bases in between. The CDR3 here is CASGPFSYGYTF. The CDR3 bases are TGTGCCAGCGGGCCTTTTAGCTATGGCTACACCTTC.

This chain uses TRBV15 with TRBJ2-7; weak D call: TRBD2 (5 bases). This CDR3 has 16 residues. The V end lost 2 bases, the J end lost 3 bases, and 17 bases lay between the germline ends. Per germline, CDR1 LNHNV and CDR2 YYDKDF (reference sequence). CDR3 DNA sequence: TGTGCCACCAGCAGAAAGCGGACGGCTAGTCGCTACGAGCAGTACTTC. It specifies CATSRKRTASRYEQYF.

Here the CDR3 reads CASSLERRDQPQHF. The CDR3 region has the DNA TGTGCCAGCAGCTTAGAAAGGCGTGATCAGCCCCAGCATTTT. This chain joins TRBV7-8 and TRBJ1-5; D uncertain. Trimming removed 1 base at V and 5 bases at J, with 9 bases between. CDR3 size: 14 residues. The germline V gene has CDR1 SGHVS and CDR2 FQNEAQ.

The chain recombines TRBV20-1 with TRBJ1-5, with D tentatively TRBD1 (5 bases). Germline V lookup: CDR1 DFQATT, CDR2 SNEGSKA (reference sequence). V was cut by 3 bases and J by 1 base, with 10 bases left in between. The CDR3 runs to 14 residues. CDR3 DNA sequence: TGCAGTGCTAGGGGGAGGGGAAGCAATCAGCCCCAGCATTTT. This gives the protein CSARGRGSNQPQHF.

The V call is TRBV7-8, the J call TRBJ2-7, with 7 bases identical to TRBD1. In germline, CDR1 is SGHVS, CDR2 FQNEAQ. V dropped 1 base and J dropped 0; count of bases not matched to a gene: 6. The CDR3 covers 16 residues. The CDR3, as DNA: TGTGCCAGCAGCTTAGGACTCGGGACAGCCTCCTACGAGCAGTACTTC. The encoded protein is CASSLGLGTASYEQYF.

V gene TRBV6-1 combines with J gene TRBJ2-3; 10 positions match TRBD2. The CDR3 is 15 amino acids. Germline assignment: CDR1 MNHNS and CDR2 SASEGT. J was trimmed by 5 bases and V by 2 bases; bases with no gene match: 4. CDR3 loop: CASSEWASGRDTQYF. The CDR3 DNA sequence: TGTGCCAGCAGTGAATGGGCTAGCGGGAGAGATACGCAGTATTTT.

The chain links TRBV12-3 or TRBV12-4 to TRBJ2-3, with a tentative D call TRBD1 (5 bases). The V and J ends lost 5 bases and 6 bases respectively, with 15 bases between them. The CDR3 has 14 residues. The CDR3 DNA is TGTGCCAGCAGTCGTACAGGCGATTGGGATACGCAGTATTTT. Amino acids: CASSRTGDWDTQYF.

The chain recombines TRBV6-1 with TRBJ2-3, with D hard to call. CDR3 length equals 14 residues. Germline V gives CDR1 MNHNS, CDR2 SASEGT. V was trimmed by 2 bases and J by 4 bases, leaving 10 bases between them. DNA of the CDR3: TGTGCCAGCAGTGAACTTGGTATGGCAGATACGCAGTATTTT. The encoded protein is CASSELGMADTQYF.

Comment on this clonotype: At one boundary the junction diverges from the germline segment, which might be a read error. This chain joins TRBV29-1 and TRBJ2-7; D unclear. Germline V CDR1 and CDR2: SQVTM, ANQGSEA. This CDR3 contains 11 residues. CDR3 region: CSVEVEIERYF. The CDR3, as DNA: TGCAGCGTTGAAGTGGAGATAGAGCGGTACTTC.

This clonotype appeared a single time. The V and J genes are TRBV12-3 or TRBV12-4 and TRBJ2-1; 9 bases are a match to TRBD2. The CDR3 extends over 12 amino acids. The trim removed 5 bases at V and 11 bases at J, leaving 4 bases unmatched. The chain's CDR3 is CASSLGLAKQFF. DNA of the CDR3: TGTGCCAGCAGTCTCGGACTAGCGAAGCAGTTCTTC.

The chain is built from TRBV12-3 or TRBV12-4 and TRBJ2-1, with 11 bases identical to TRBD2. The CDR3 spans 15 residues. Losses at the gene ends were 10 bases for V and 7 bases for J; bases not matched to a gene: 12. The CDR3 DNA is TGTGCCACCCTAGCGGGAGGAGGGGATCGGAATGAGCAGTTCTTC. Residues: CATLAGGGDRNEQFF.

This rearrangement joins TRBV15 to TRBJ2-3, with TRBD2 matching over 11 bases. V lost 5 bases, J lost 6 bases, and 7 bases stayed unmatched. The germline V gene has CDR1 LNHNV and CDR2 YYDKDF (reference sequence). This CDR3 contains 15 residues. The CDR3 nucleotides are TGTGCCACCAGCTCGGGACTAGCGGAGGAGGATACGCAGTATTTT. Translated, it gives CATSSGLAEEDTQYF.